This T cell receptor beta chain derives from a study of blood T cells in healthy people across ages. Study outcomes and limitations: PBMC samples, being unsorted, prevented any conclusive comparison of naive and antigen-experienced cells. Greater diversity and more naive CD4+ cells were seen in long-lived donors than in aged donors.

Then a second PCR, running about 6 to 11 cycles, was carried out with a sample-barcoded 5' primer and a J-beta primer mix. One entry per CDR3 protein, called by TCRdb with MiXCR from the 5' RACE reads. The table lists around 1,500,000 distinct CDR3 sequences, 28% of them singletons. The length of the CDR3 is 14 residues. The ends lost 8 bases at V and 7 bases at J; junction bases unmatched: 10. CDR1 GTSNPN and CDR2 SVGIG come from the germline V gene (reference sequence). Peripheral blood, about 9.8 milliliters per donor, was collected. The table lists this clonotype with a few counts. The antigen remains unidentified.

The source of this sequence is a woman aged 25 to 45 in good health. The chain couples TRBV30 to TRBJ2-1; 11 bases fit TRBD2. Sequencing was performed on blood. The CDR3 DNA reads as TGTGCCAGCCTTAGCGGGGGGGCCATGAATGAGCAGTTCTTC. Amino acids: CASLSGGAMNEQFF.